One and the same sample provided the 6 T cell receptor beta chains below, sequenced in a study of blood T cell repertoires in COVID-19. Clones were read by immunoSEQ multiplex PCR, and TCRdb kept only the in-frame ones, dropping some. The sample lists more than 65,000 clones, around 80% occurring once. Specimen: peripheral blood. The receptors here all came from a woman aged 50 to 65 with acute or convalescent COVID-19.

The chain couples TRBV9 to TRBJ1-3; D remains ambiguous. This CDR3 spans 15 amino acids. V lost 2 bases, J lost 1 base, and 10 bases lay in between. The germline gives CDR1 SGDLS, CDR2 YYNGEE. The CDR3 DNA follows: TGTGCCAGCAGCGTTGGGGAGATGTCTGGAAACACCATATATTTT. This translates into CASSVGEMSGNTIYF.

The chain has TRBV6-5 and TRBJ2-1; D is unclear. This CDR3 spans 12 amino acids. Trimming took off 2 bases at V and 9 bases at J, with 8 bases between the two ends. CDR1 is MNHEY and CDR2 is SVGAGI in the germline V gene. In nucleotides, the CDR3 is TGTGCCAGCAGTTACAGAGGCGGTGAGCAGTTCTTC. Amino acids: CASSYRGGEQFF.

The chain joins TRBV7-3 to TRBJ2-1; 9 nucleotides line up with TRBD2. The trim removed 5 bases at V and 2 bases at J, leaving 4 bases unmatched. Germline CDR1 reads SGHTA; CDR2 reads FQGTGA. The CDR3 has 15 residues. In DNA, the CDR3 is TGTGCCAGCAGCCCCGAGCGGGGGGCCTACAATGAGCAGTTCTTC. Translating it yields CASSPERGAYNEQFF.

The J gene is TRBJ1-3, the V gene TRBV18; D unclear. The CDR3 contains 14 residues. Per germline, CDR1 KGHSH and CDR2 LQKENI. V was clipped by 3 bases and J by 5 bases, with 11 bases between them. In nucleotides, the CDR3 is TGTGCCAGCTCACCGCCCAGTGGGCGAAACACCATATATTTT. Its translation is CASSPPSGRNTIYF.

V usage is TRBV2 and J usage is TRBJ2-2; TRBD2 agrees at 10 bases. The germline gives CDR1 SNHLY, CDR2 FYNNEI. The J segment lost 5 bases and the V segment lost 5 bases, leaving 5 bases of the junction unmatched. The CDR3 is made up of 15 amino acids. The CDR3 sequence: CASSIQGLATGELFF. CDR3 DNA: TGTGCCAGCAGTATTCAGGGACTAGCGACCGGGGAGCTGTTTTTT.

CDR3 nucleotide sequence: TGTGCCAGCAGCTTGGCGGCGGGAGCGTACTATGAGCAGTTCTTC. Translation gives CASSLAAGAYYEQFF. The chain employs TRBV5-4 and TRBJ2-1; TRBD2 matches 7 bases. The trim removed 0 bases at V and 8 bases at J, leaving 8 bases unmatched. This CDR3 region has 15 residues. CDR1 is SGHNT, CDR2 YYREEE, per germline (reference sequence).